This T cell receptor (beta chain) is drawn from a study of blood T cells in healthy people across ages. This clonotype turned up a few times. Germline CDR1 and CDR2: SQVTM and ANQGSEA. V shed 3 bases and J 6 bases; nucleotides not matched to a gene: 5. This CDR3 contains 13 residues. The second PCR ran roughly 7 to 12 cycles with a sample-barcoded 5' primer and J-beta primers. TCRdb recomputed calls from the 5' RACE reads with MiXCR, one row per CDR3 protein. The sample includes 1.5 million to 2 million distinct CDR3 sequences, 49% of them seen just once. The rearrangement joins TRBV29-1 to TRBJ2-1, with 7 bases matching TRBD1. This TCR was sampled from a woman in her thirties or forties in good health. Material for sequencing was blood. The CDR3 loop reads CSVDRGSGNEQFF. The CDR3 nucleotides read TGCAGCGTTGACAGGGGGTCGGGCAATGAGCAGTTCTTC.